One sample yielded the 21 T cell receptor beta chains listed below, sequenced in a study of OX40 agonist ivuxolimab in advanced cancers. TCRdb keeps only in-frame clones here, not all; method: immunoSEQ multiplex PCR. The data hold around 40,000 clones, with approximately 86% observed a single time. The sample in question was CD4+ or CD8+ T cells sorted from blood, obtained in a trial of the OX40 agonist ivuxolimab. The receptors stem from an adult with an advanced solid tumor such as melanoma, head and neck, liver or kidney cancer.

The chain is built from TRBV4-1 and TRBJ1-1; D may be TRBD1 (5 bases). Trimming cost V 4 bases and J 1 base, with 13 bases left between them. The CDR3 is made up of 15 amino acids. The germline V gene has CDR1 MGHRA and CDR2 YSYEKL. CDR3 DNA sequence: TGCGCCAGCAGCCCCCTGGAGACAGCGAACACTGAAGCTTTCTTT. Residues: CASSPLETANTEAFF.

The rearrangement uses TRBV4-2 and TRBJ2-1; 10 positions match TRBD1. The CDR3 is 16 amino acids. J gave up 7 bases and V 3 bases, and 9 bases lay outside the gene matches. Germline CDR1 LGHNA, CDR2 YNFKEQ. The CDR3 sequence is CASSHTPGQGSNEQFF. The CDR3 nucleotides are TGTGCCAGCAGCCACACCCCGGGACAGGGGAGTAATGAGCAGTTCTTC.

The CDR3 here is CASRHRSSYEQYF. The CDR3 nucleotides are TGTGCCAGTAGGCACAGGAGCTCCTACGAGCAGTACTTC. This sequence joins TRBV19 and TRBJ2-7; perhaps TRBD1 as D (5 bases). This CDR3 is built from 13 residues. In germline, CDR1 is LNHDA, CDR2 SQIVND (reference sequence). Deletions cut 6 bases from V and 0 bases from J, with 9 bases between.

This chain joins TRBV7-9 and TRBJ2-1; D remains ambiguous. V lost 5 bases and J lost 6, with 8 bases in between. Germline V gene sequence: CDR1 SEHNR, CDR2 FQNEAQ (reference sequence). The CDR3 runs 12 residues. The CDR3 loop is CASSPVANEQFF. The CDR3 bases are TGTGCCAGCAGCCCGGTGGCCAATGAGCAGTTCTTC.

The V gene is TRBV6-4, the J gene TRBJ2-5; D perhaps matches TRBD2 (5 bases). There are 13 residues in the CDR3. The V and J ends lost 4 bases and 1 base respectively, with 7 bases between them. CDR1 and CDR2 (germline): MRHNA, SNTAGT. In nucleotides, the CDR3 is TGTGCCAGCAGTGCGAGGGCCCAAGAGACCCAGTACTTC. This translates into CASSARAQETQYF.

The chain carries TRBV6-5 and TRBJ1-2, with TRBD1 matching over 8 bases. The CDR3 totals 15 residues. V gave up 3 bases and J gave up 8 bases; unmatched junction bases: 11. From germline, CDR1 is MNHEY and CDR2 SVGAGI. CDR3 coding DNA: TGTGCCAGCAGTTATGCCGGACAGGGTATTGAAGGCTACACCTTC. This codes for CASSYAGQGIEGYTF.

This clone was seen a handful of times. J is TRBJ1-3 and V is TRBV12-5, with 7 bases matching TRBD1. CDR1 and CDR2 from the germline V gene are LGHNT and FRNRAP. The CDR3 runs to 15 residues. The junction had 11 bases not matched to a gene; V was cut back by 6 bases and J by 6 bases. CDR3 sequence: CASGRQGLTLNTIYF. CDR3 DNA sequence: TGTGCTAGTGGCCGACAGGGCCTAACACTAAACACCATATATTTT. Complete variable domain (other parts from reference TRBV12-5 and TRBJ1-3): DARVTQTPRHKVTEMGQEVTMRCQPILGHNTVFWYRQTMMQGLELLAYFRNRAPLDDSGMPKDRFSAEMPDATLATLKIQPSEPRDSAVYFCASGRQGLTLNTIYFGEGSWLTVV.

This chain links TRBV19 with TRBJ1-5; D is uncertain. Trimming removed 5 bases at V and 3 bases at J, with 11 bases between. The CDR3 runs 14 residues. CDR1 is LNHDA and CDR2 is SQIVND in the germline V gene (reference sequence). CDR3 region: CASSGMGSNQPQHF. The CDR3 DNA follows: TGTGCCAGTAGTGGGATGGGTTCCAATCAGCCCCAGCATTTT.

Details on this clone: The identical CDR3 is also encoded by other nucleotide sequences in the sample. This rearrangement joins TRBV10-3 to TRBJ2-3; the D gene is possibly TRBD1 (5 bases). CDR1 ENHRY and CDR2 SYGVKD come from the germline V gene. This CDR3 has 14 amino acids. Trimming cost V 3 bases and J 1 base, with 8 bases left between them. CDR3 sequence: CAISERRGTDTQYF. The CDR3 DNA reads TGTGCCATCAGTGAACGCAGGGGCACAGATACGCAGTATTTT.

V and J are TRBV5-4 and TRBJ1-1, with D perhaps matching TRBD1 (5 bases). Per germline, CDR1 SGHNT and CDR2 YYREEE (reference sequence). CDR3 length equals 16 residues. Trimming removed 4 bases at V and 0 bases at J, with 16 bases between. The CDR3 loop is CASSHQSGLLNTEAFF. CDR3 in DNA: TGTGCCAGCAGCCATCAGTCAGGGCTCCTGAACACTGAAGCTTTCTTT. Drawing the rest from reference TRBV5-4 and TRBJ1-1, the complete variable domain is ETGVTQSPTHLIKTRGQQVTLRCSSQSGHNTVSWYQQALGQGPQFIFQYYREEENGRGNFPPRFSGLQFPNYSSELNVNALELDDSALYLCASSHQSGLLNTEAFFGQGTRLTVV.

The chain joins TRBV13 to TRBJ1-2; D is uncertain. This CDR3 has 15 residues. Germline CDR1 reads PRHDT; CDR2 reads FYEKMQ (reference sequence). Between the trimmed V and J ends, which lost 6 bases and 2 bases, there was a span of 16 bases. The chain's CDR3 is CASRTKGRSNYGYTF. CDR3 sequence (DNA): TGTGCCAGCAGGACAAAAGGGCGGTCCAACTATGGCTACACCTTC.

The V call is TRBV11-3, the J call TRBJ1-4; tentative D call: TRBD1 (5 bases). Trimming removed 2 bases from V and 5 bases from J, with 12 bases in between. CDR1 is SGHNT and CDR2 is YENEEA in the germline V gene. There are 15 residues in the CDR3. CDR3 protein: CASSLPQVGNEKLFF. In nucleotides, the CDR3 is TGTGCCAGCAGCTTACCACAGGTGGGAAATGAAAAACTGTTTTTT.

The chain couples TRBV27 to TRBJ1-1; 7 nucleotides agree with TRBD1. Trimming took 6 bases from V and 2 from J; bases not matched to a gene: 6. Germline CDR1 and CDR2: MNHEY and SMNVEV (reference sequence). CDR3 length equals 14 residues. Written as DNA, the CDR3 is TGTGCCAGCAGCCAGACAGGGACTAACACTGAAGCTTTCTTT. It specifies CASSQTGTNTEAFF.

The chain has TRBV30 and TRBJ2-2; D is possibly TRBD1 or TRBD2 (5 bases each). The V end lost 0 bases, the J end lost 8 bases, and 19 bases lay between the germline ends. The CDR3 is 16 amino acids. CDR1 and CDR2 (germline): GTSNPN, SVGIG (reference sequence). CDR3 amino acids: CAWSVRSGPSWGELFF. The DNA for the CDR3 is TGTGCCTGGAGTGTACGGTCGGGACCTTCCTGGGGGGAGCTGTTTTTT.

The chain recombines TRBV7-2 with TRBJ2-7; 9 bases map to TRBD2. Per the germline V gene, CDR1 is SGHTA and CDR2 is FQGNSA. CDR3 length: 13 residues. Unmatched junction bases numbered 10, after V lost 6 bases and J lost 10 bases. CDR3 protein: CASSSSGAYGQYF. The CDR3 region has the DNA TGTGCCAGCAGTTCTAGCGGGGCCTACGGACAGTACTTC.

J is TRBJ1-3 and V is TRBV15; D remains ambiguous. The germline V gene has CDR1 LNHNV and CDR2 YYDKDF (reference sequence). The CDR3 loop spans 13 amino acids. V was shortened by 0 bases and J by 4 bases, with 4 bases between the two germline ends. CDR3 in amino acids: CATSREGGNTIYF. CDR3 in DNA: TGTGCCACCAGCAGAGAGGGGGGAAACACCATATATTTT. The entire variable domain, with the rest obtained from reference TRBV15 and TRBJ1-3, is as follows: DAMVIQNPRYQVTQFGKPVTLSCSQTLNHNVMYWYQQKSSQAPKLLFHYYDKDFNNEADTPDNFQSRRPNTSFCFLDIRSPGLGDTAMYLCATSREGGNTIYFGEGSWLTVV.

CDR3 coding DNA: TGTGCCAGCAGCTTAGGACTAGGCTACGAGCAGTACTTC. Its translation: CASSLGLGYEQYF. This sequence joins TRBV7-2 and TRBJ2-7; possible D gene TRBD2, 6 bases. CDR1 SGHTA and CDR2 FQGNSA come from the germline V gene. V lost 1 base, J lost 3 bases, and 7 bases lay in between. This CDR3 has 13 amino acids.

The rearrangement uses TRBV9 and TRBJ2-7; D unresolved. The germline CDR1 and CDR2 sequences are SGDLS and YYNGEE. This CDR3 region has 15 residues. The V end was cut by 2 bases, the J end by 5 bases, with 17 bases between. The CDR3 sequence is CASSVNSRPTNEQYF. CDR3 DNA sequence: TGTGCCAGCAGCGTTAACTCGCGGCCAACTAACGAGCAGTACTTC.

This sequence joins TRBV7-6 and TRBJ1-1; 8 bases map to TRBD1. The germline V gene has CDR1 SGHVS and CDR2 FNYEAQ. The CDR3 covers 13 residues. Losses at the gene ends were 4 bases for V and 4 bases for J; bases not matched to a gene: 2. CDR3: CASSSGQGTEAFF. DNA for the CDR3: TGTGCCAGCAGCTCCGGACAGGGCACTGAAGCTTTCTTT.

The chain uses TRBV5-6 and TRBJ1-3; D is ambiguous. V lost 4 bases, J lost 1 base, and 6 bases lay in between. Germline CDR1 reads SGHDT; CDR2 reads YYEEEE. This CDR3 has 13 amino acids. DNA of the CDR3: TGTGCCAGCAGCGCCCATTCTGGAAACACCATATATTTT. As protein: CASSAHSGNTIYF.

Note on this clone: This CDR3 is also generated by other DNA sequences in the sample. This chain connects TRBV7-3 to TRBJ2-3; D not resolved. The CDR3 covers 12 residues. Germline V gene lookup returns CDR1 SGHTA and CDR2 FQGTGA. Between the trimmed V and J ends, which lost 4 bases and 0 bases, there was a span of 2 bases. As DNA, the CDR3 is TGTGCCAGCAGCTCTAGCACAGATACGCAGTATTTT. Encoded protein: CASSSSTDTQYF.